These T cell receptor beta chains were read from a single sample in a study of T cell changes during pregnancy in multiple sclerosis. The repertoire was sequenced with immunoSEQ multiplex PCR; TCRdb's copy has only in-frame clones and lacks some. The sample holds 70,000 to 90,000 clones; approximately 95% are singletons and the top ten take roughly 1%. Sequencing used peripheral blood, obtained in the first trimester of pregnancy. Receptors were obtained from a female donor with multiple sclerosis, enrolled in a pregnancy study. Both conserved end residues are part of each CDR3. D genes are given only for firm matches. The size of a clone is reported for some rows only, either as once, few or many, or as a class for expanded clones.

- TRBJ2-1 - TRBV5-1 CASSSHGYNEQFF TGCGCCAGCAGCTCCCACGGGTACAATGAGCAGTTCTTC
- TRBJ2-5 - TRBV6-5 CATSLALQYQETQYF TGTGCCACCTCCCTAGCGCTTCAGTACCAAGAGACCCAGTACTTC
- TRBJ1-5 - TRBV9 CASSSGHSNQPQHF TGTGCCAGCAGCTCGGGACATAGCAATCAGCCCCAGCATTTT
- TRBJ1-1 - TRBV7-9 CASSLGREAFF TGTGCCAGCAGCTTAGGGAGAGAAGCTTTCTTT
- TRBJ2-7 - TRBV21-1 CASDRTYEQYF TGTGCCAGCGACAGAACCTACGAGCAGTACTTC
- TRBJ1-1 - TRBV27 CASSPGDTEAFF TGTGCCAGCAGTCCAGGTGACACTGAAGCTTTCTTT
- TRBJ1-5 TRBD1 TRBV7-8 CASSSDRGISSNQPQHF TGTGCCAGCAGCTCGGACAGGGGGATTAGTAGCAATCAGCCCCAGCATTTT
- TRBJ1-3 - TRBV9 CASSPSGSGDTIYF TGTGCCAGCAGCCCGTCGGGGTCTGGGGACACCATATATTTT
- TRBJ2-1 - TRBV30 CAGRLGLHNEQFF TGTGCCGGGCGGTTGGGACTGCACAATGAGCAGTTCTTC
- TRBJ2-5 TRBD1 TRBV4-1 CASSQVPGQGLIETQYF TGCGCCAGCAGCCAGGTACCGGGACAGGGACTTATAGAGACCCAGTACTTC
- TRBJ2-3 - TRBV2 CASRRYSGSTDTQYF TGTGCCAGCAGACGATACTCCGGGTCCACAGATACGCAGTATTTT
- TRBJ2-1 TRBD1 TRBV19 CAIAIGRGNEQFF TGTGCCATCGCGATAGGCAGGGGGAATGAGCAGTTCTTC
- TRBJ2-3 TRBD2 TRBV2 CASTRSGRTDTQYF TGTGCCAGCACTAGGAGCGGGAGAACAGATACGCAGTATTTT
- TRBJ2-3 - TRBV4-1 CASSLSEDTQYF TGCGCCAGCAGCCTCTCTGAGGATACGCAGTATTTT
- TRBJ2-1 TRBD2 TRBV4-1 CASSREGTSAYYNEQFF TGCGCCAGCAGCCGGGAAGGGACTAGCGCTTATTACAATGAGCAGTTCTTC
- TRBJ2-7 - TRBV27 CASSFMGPSYEQYF TGTGCCAGCAGTTTTATGGGGCCCTCCTACGAGCAGTACTTC
- TRBJ1-2 TRBD1 TRBV6-6 CASSWDSYGYTF TGTGCCAGCAGTTGGGACAGCTATGGCTACACCTTC
few TRBJ2-4 - TRBV28 CASSFRVMAKNIQYF TGTGCCAGCAGTTTCCGGGTGATGGCCAAAAACATTCAGTACTTC
- TRBJ2-5 - TRBV19 CASSPADRQETQYF TGTGCCAGTAGTCCGGCCGACAGGCAAGAGACCCAGTACTTC
- TRBJ2-6 - TRBV5-1 CASSLAFSGANVLTF TGCGCCAGCAGCTTGGCCTTCTCTGGGGCCAACGTCCTGACTTTC
- TRBJ2-1 - TRBV7-9 CASSHDSYNEQFF TGTGCCAGCAGCCATGACTCTTACAATGAGCAGTTCTTC
- TRBJ1-6 - TRBV6-5 CASGRGQFNSPLHF TGTGCCAGCGGGAGAGGACAGTTTAATTCACCCCTCCACTTT
- TRBJ1-2 - TRBV9 CASSRRTAETYGYTF TGTGCCAGCAGCAGGCGGACAGCGGAGACCTATGGCTACACCTTC
- TRBJ2-1 - TRBV5-8 CASSSDSNNEQFF TGTGCCAGCAGCTCGGACAGCAACAATGAGCAGTTCTTC
- TRBJ2-7 TRBD1 TRBV6-1 CASEDRGTYEQYF TGTGCCAGTGAGGACAGGGGGACCTACGAGCAGTACTTC
- TRBJ2-7 - TRBV7-9 CASSSSWGVAARIDEQYF TGTGCCAGCAGCTCCTCGTGGGGAGTAGCGGCTCGCATCGACGAGCAGTACTTC